This TCR beta chain comes out of a study of cytomegalovirus exposure and HLA in healthy donors. Worth noting for this clone: No antigen is known for it.

The PCR made use of 60 Vbeta and 13 Jbeta primers. The method was immunoSEQ multiplex PCR; TCRdb's version includes in-frame clones alone and lacks a portion of them. The sample has about 74,000 clones. Whole-study results and caveats: Reported results showed that the classifier diagnosed cytomegalovirus status with high specificity and sensitivity. Later, an analysis showed that TCR beta chains associated with HLA were more clonally expanded than others that were equally common. According to an earlier analysis, most TCR beta V segments yielded productive rearrangements about 90% or about 30% of the time. The sole available immune exposure information was CMV serostatus.

Germline V gives CDR1 GTSNPN, CDR2 SVGIG (reference sequence). The CDR3 has 14 residues. J lost 1 base, V lost 2 bases, and 3 bases had no gene match. The sample was PBMCs. This chain joins TRBV30 and TRBJ2-7; TRBD2 matches at 9 bases. The receptor was derived from a female donor in good health and CMV-seropositive. The CDR3 reads CAWSHSGRSYEQYF. In nucleotides, the CDR3 is TGTGCCTGGAGTCATAGCGGGAGATCCTACGAGCAGTACTTC. The whole variable domain, filled in from reference TRBV30 and TRBJ2-7, reads SQTIHQWPATLVQPVGSPLSLECTVEGTSNPNLYWYRQAAGRGLQLLFYSVGIGQISSEVPQNLSASRPQDRQFILSSKKLLLSDSGFYLCAWSHSGRSYEQYFGPGTRLTVT.